This T cell receptor (beta chain) was found in a study of T-cell reconstitution after alpha-beta-depleted transplantation in children. CDR1 and CDR2 from the germline V gene are KGHSH and LQKENI. The V segment lost 2 bases and the J segment 3 bases; nucleotides outside the gene matches: 4. The CDR3 totals 16 residues. Unique molecular identifiers were incorporated when the TCRbeta library was constructed. TCRdb recomputed calls from the PCR reads with MiXCR, one row per CDR3 protein. In the table there are about 200,000 distinct CDR3 sequences, 14% to 15% of which are singletons. The genes are TRBV18 and TRBJ2-1; TRBD2 agrees at 10 bases. Specimen: PBMCs from the stem cell graft donor, collected from the stem cell graft. This TCR was sampled from a human donor who donated a stem cell graft to a child with acute lymphoblastic leukemia. The CDR3 nucleotides read TGTGCCAGCTCACCAAAAATAGCGGGAGGCTACAATGAGCAGTTCTTC. Protein: CASSPKIAGGYNEQFF.